Below, 9 T cell receptor beta chains from the same sample are listed, as sequenced in a study of vaccination and CD4 T cells after COVID-19. Oncomine TCR Beta short-read sequencing was applied to DNA from cultured CD4+ T cells. One entry per CDR3 protein, called by TCRdb with MiXCR from the PCR reads. The sample shows under 15,000 distinct CDR3 sequences, 36% of them seen only once. Which antigens these TCRs recognize remains unknown. The treatment is: roughly 10-day PBMC culture with coronavirus spike peptide pools or control peptides (ViraFEST assay). Sample: cultured CD4+ T cells from blood. The receptors derive from a human donor with COVID-19.

This clonotype was counted a few times. V usage is TRBV6-4 and J usage is TRBJ1-2; D is ambiguous. The CDR3 length is 14 residues. Germline V gives CDR1 MRHNA, CDR2 SNTAGT. Trimming cost V 5 bases and J 7 bases, with 17 bases left between them. In nucleotides, the CDR3 is TGTGCCAGCAGTCCAAATCACGGGGTTGCTGGCTACACCTTC. Encoded protein: CASSPNHGVAGYTF.

This clonotype turned up a few times. This chain joins TRBV6-1 and TRBJ2-3; 8 bases fit TRBD2. Per germline, CDR1 MNHNS and CDR2 SASEGT. The CDR3 runs 15 residues. V lost 1 base and J lost 5; bases outside the gene matches: 5. The CDR3 is CASSEGGGRGDTQYF. CDR3 bases: TGTGCCAGCAGTGAAGGCGGGGGGCGTGGAGATACGCAGTATTTT.

The V gene is TRBV11-2, the J gene TRBJ2-5; possible D gene TRBD2, 6 bases. The CDR3 covers 15 residues. V lost 7 bases to trimming and J lost 1 base, with 16 bases between them. Per germline, CDR1 SGHAT and CDR2 FQNNGV. In DNA form, the CDR3 reads TGTGCCAGCACCCGGAATACCGGGGGCCAAGAGACCCAGTACTTC. This sequence encodes CASTRNTGGQETQYF.

The rearrangement joins TRBV29-1 to TRBJ2-2; D might be TRBD1 (7 bases). This CDR3 spans 15 amino acids. Germline assignment: CDR1 SQVTM and CDR2 ANQGSEA. With 6 bases removed from V and 0 bases from J, the gap between germline ends came to 14 bases. The DNA for the CDR3 is TGCAGCGTGGGAGGACAGGTTTCGAACACCGGGGAGCTGTTTTTT. Translation: CSVGGQVSNTGELFF.

This clonotype was seen only a few times. The V call is TRBV27, the J call TRBJ2-7, with 12 bases fitting TRBD2. J was trimmed by 7 bases and V by 4 bases; bases with no gene match: 2. In germline, CDR1 is MNHEY, CDR2 SMNVEV (reference sequence). This CDR3 is built from 13 residues. The DNA for the CDR3 is TGTGCCAGCAGTTCGACTAGCGGGGGTGAGCAGTACTTC. It is translated as CASSSTSGGEQYF.

This chain links TRBV6-1 with TRBJ1-2; perhaps TRBD1 as D (6 bases). The germline V and J ends were trimmed by 4 bases and 2 bases, with 26 bases remaining between them. The CDR3 runs 19 residues. Germline loops: CDR1 MNHNS, CDR2 SASEGT. The DNA of the CDR3 is TGTGCCAGCAGTGCAACCCCCAGGGGCCGGATAACGAACAACTATGGCTACACCTTC. This gives the protein CASSATPRGRITNNYGYTF.

The chain couples TRBV11-3 to TRBJ2-2, with 12 bases aligning to TRBD2. CDR1 is SGHNT and CDR2 is YENEEA in the germline V gene. The CDR3 is 15 amino acids. With 5 bases clipped from V and 7 bases from J, the junction kept 5 bases outside the gene matches. The CDR3 DNA sequence: TGTGCCAGCAGCACCCTAGCGGGGGGGCGCGGGGAGCTGTTTTTT. It is translated as CASSTLAGGRGELFF. The full variable domain, with the rest looked up from reference TRBV11-3 and TRBJ2-2, is EAGVVQSPRYKIIEKKQPVAFWCNPISGHNTLYWYLQNLGQGPELLIRYENEEAVDDSQLPKDRFSAERLKGVDSTLKIQPAELGDSAVYLCASSTLAGGRGELFFGEGSRLTVL.

This clonotype was found a few times. This chain uses TRBV7-9 with TRBJ1-2; the D gene is possibly TRBD1 (6 bases). V was trimmed by 5 bases and J by 2 bases, leaving 15 bases between them. This CDR3 has 15 residues. CDR1 and CDR2 from the germline V gene are SEHNR and FQNEAQ (reference sequence). CDR3: CASSQQTGSNYGYTF. CDR3 in DNA: TGTGCCAGCAGCCAACAGACAGGCAGCAACTATGGCTACACCTTC.

The table lists this clonotype with a few counts. The chain combines TRBV7-3 with TRBJ1-1; D call uncertain. CDR3 size: 15 residues. Trimming took 1 base from V and 0 from J, leaving 9 bases between them. CDR1 is SGHTA and CDR2 is FQGTGA in the germline V gene. CDR3 in DNA: TGTGCCAGCAGCTTAATGCCAGCGATGAACACTGAAGCTTTCTTT. Amino acid sequence: CASSLMPAMNTEAFF.